The clone carrying this T cell receptor beta chain showed up many times. The CDR3 totals 17 residues. Germline CDR1 and CDR2: MNHNS and SASEGT. Trimming took 8 bases from V and 1 from J; bases not matched to a gene: 16. Using its own MiXCR run on the 5' RACE reads, TCRdb lists one record per CDR3 protein. The data contain about 140,000 distinct CDR3 sequences, around 4% of them singletons. This sample stems from a study of human T cells and chemical hapten exposure. Extraction yielded total RNA from whole blood (unfractionated). V gene TRBV6-1 combines with J gene TRBJ1-1; TRBD1 matches at 7 bases. This sequence originates from a female donor in good health. The CDR3 DNA reads TGTGCCAGCGTCCCCCCCTACTCACAGGGGCCGAACACTGAAGCTTTCTTT. Its translation is CASVPPYSQGPNTEAFF.